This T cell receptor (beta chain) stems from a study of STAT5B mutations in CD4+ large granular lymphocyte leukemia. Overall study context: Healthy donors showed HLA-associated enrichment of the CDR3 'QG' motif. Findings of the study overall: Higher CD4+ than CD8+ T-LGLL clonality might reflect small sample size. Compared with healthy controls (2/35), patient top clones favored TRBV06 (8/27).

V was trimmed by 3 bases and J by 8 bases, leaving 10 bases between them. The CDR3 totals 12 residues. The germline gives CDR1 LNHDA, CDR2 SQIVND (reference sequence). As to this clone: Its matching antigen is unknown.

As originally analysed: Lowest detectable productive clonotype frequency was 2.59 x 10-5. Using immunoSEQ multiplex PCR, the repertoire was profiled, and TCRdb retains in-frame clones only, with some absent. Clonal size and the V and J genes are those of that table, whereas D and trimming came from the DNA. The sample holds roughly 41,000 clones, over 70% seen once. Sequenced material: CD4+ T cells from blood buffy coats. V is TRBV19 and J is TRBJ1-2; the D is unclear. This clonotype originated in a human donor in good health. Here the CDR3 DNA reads TGTGCCAGTAGTATCGGGAAGGGCGGCTACACCTTC. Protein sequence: CASSIGKGGYTF.